What follows are 29 T cell receptor beta chains derived from one specimen sequenced in a study of T cells after yellow fever vaccination. TCRdb ran MiXCR on the 5' RACE reads and lists one entry per CDR3 protein. The table has some 390,000 distinct CDR3 sequences, over 15% seen once. This sample comprised PBMCs, obtained before the yellow fever booster vaccination. Receptor source: a man between 18 and 29 years old who received the YFV17D yellow fever vaccine.

DNA for the CDR3: TGTGCCAGCAGCTTAAACGGAATTGAAGCTTTCTTT. Amino acid sequence: CASSLNGIEAFF. The chain carries TRBV5-6 and TRBJ1-1; no firm D call. This CDR3 has 12 residues. CDR1 is SGHDT, CDR2 YYEEEE, per germline. Trimming removed 2 bases from V and 7 bases from J, with 9 bases in between.

This clonotype was found a few times. This chain's CDR3 is CSVDTGTNTGELFF. CDR3 DNA: TGCAGCGTTGACACAGGGACGAACACCGGGGAGCTGTTTTTT. The rearrangement uses TRBV29-1 and TRBJ2-2; D may be TRBD1 (6 bases). Between the trimmed V and J ends, which lost 3 bases and 0 bases, there was a span of 8 bases. CDR1 is SQVTM and CDR2 is ANQGSEA in the germline V gene. This CDR3 is built from 14 residues.

A few counts support this clonotype. The rearrangement uses TRBV4-1 and TRBJ2-2, with D maybe TRBD1 (5 bases). Between the trimmed V and J ends, which lost 0 bases and 8 bases, there was a span of 13 bases. In germline, CDR1 is MGHRA, CDR2 YSYEKL. CDR3 length: 15 residues. CDR3 region: CASSQEPGILGELFF. CDR3 coding DNA: TGCGCCAGCAGCCAAGAGCCAGGGATTTTAGGGGAGCTGTTTTTT.

The chain is built from TRBV4-2 and TRBJ2-1, with D perhaps TRBD1 (6 bases). The CDR3 loop spans 18 amino acids. V shed 4 bases and J shed 0 bases, with 19 bases lying between them. CDR1 is LGHNA, CDR2 YNFKEQ, per germline. Here the CDR3 DNA reads TGTGCCAGCAGCCCGGGTCAGGGGAACCATAGCTCCTACAATGAGCAGTTCTTC. Protein product: CASSPGQGNHSSYNEQFF.

Concerning this clonotype: A much bigger clone sits one base away, suggesting this may be a read error. V is TRBV28 and J is TRBJ2-3; 7 nucleotides align to TRBD1. The CDR3 runs to 15 residues. Germline V gives CDR1 MDHEN, CDR2 SYDVKM. V shed 6 bases and J 4 bases; nucleotides not matched to a gene: 10. The CDR3 loop reads CASSEIQGKSDTQYF. The CDR3 region has the DNA TGTGCCAGCAGCGAGATACAGGGGAAGTCAGATACGCAGTATTTT.

This clonotype was counted a few times. The V gene is TRBV7-2, the J gene TRBJ1-2; D ambiguous. Trimming stripped 1 base from V and 0 bases from J, with 12 bases between. In germline, CDR1 is SGHTA, CDR2 FQGNSA. The CDR3 loop spans 16 amino acids. The CDR3 DNA sequence: TGTGCCAGCAGCTTAGATTTAGTTATGACTAACTATGGCTACACCTTC. This translates into CASSLDLVMTNYGYTF.

The J gene is TRBJ2-5, the V gene TRBV11-2; tentatively, D is TRBD1 or TRBD2 (5 bases each). CDR3 length: 15 residues. CDR1 is SGHAT and CDR2 is FQNNGV in the germline V gene. The V and J ends lost 4 bases and 5 bases respectively, with 17 bases between them. Here the CDR3 reads CASSSRLSGTETQYF. DNA for the CDR3: TGTGCCAGCAGCTCTCGTCTCTCGGGGACGGAGACCCAGTACTTC. The variable domain in full, with the rest retrieved from reference TRBV11-2 and TRBJ2-5, is EAGVAQSPRYKIIEKRQSVAFWCNPISGHATLYWYQQILGQGPKLLIQFQNNGVVDDSQLPKDRFSAERLKGVDSTLKIQPAKLEDSAVYLCASSSRLSGTETQYFGPGTRLLVL.

This clonotype turned up a few times. V gene TRBV4-1 combines with J gene TRBJ1-2; tentatively, D is TRBD1 (6 bases). The CDR3 spans 14 residues. CDR1 is MGHRA and CDR2 is YSYEKL in the germline V gene. Trimming stripped 1 base from V and 7 bases from J, with 13 bases between. CDR3 nucleotides: TGCGCCAGCAGCCAAGTAGGGACACACGGTGGCTACACCTTC. This gives the protein CASSQVGTHGGYTF.

This clonotype turned up a few times. The J gene is TRBJ2-2, the V gene TRBV5-1; no firm D call. The CDR3 contains 14 residues. Trimming removed 0 bases from V and 6 bases from J, with 9 bases in between. The germline V gene has CDR1 SGHRS and CDR2 YFSETQ. The DNA for the CDR3 is TGCGCCAGCAGCTTGGATCCGACTGCCGGGGAGCTGTTTTTT. This translates into CASSLDPTAGELFF.

The rearrangement links TRBV7-2 to TRBJ2-5, with 7 bases lining up with TRBD1. The CDR3 is made up of 16 amino acids. The V segment lost 2 bases and the J segment 0 bases; nucleotides outside the gene matches: 6. Per germline, CDR1 SGHTA and CDR2 FQGNSA. Here the CDR3 reads CASSLTGETYQETQYF. DNA of the CDR3: TGTGCCAGCAGCTTAACAGGGGAAACGTACCAAGAGACCCAGTACTTC.

The chain combines TRBV12-3 or TRBV12-4 with TRBJ2-1; D unclear. This CDR3 contains 13 residues. V dropped 7 bases and J dropped 8 bases, with 15 bases sitting between them. The CDR3 DNA reads TGTGCCAGCACCCCCTTAGTCGATCATGAGCAGTTCTTC. This sequence encodes CASTPLVDHEQFF.

This clonotype was counted a few times. The chain joins TRBV7-2 to TRBJ1-4, with D possibly TRBD1 on 5 matching bases. Per the germline V gene, CDR1 is SGHTA and CDR2 is FQGNSA. V was clipped by 5 bases and J by 10 bases, with 20 bases between them. The CDR3 has 15 residues. CDR3 loop: CASSPSLGQGGKLFF. DNA for the CDR3: TGTGCCAGCAGCCCCTCGTTAGGGCAGGGAGGAAAACTGTTTTTT.

Only a few counts were recorded for this clonotype. The chain has TRBV9 and TRBJ1-2; D remains ambiguous. The CDR3 consists of 13 residues. From germline, CDR1 is SGDLS and CDR2 YYNGEE. V lost 0 bases to trimming and J lost 9 bases, with 12 bases between them. The CDR3 DNA follows: TGTGCCAGCAGCGTAGACGGTGCTGGGAGCTACACCTTC. Amino acid sequence: CASSVDGAGSYTF.

The gene calls are TRBV6-2 or TRBV6-3 and TRBJ2-5; 11 positions match TRBD1. Germline CDR1 and CDR2: MNHEY and SVGEGT. With 5 bases clipped from V and 2 bases from J, the junction kept 7 bases outside the gene matches. This CDR3 spans 16 amino acids. The CDR3 region is CASSPRTGGWQETQYF. In nucleotides, the CDR3 is TGTGCCAGCAGTCCCAGGACAGGGGGCTGGCAAGAGACCCAGTACTTC.

The gene calls are TRBV7-9 and TRBJ1-5; TRBD1 is a possible D gene (5 bases). Trimming cost V 4 bases and J 6 bases, with 13 bases left between them. The CDR3 runs 14 residues. Germline CDR1 SEHNR, CDR2 FQNEAQ (reference sequence). CDR3 bases: TGTGCCAGCAGCTCCGGCCCCCAGGGTCAGCCCCAGCATTTT. This gives the protein CASSSGPQGQPQHF.

J is TRBJ1-2 and V is TRBV12-3 or TRBV12-4; D remains ambiguous. The CDR3 is 14 amino acids. With 2 bases removed from V and 2 bases from J, the gap between germline ends came to 9 bases. Here the CDR3 reads CASSLRTDNYGYTF. CDR3 DNA sequence: TGTGCCAGCAGTTTAAGAACGGACAACTATGGCTACACCTTC.

This clonotype appeared a few times. CDR3: CSARDGRGGSYNEQFF. DNA of the CDR3: TGCAGTGCTAGAGATGGAAGGGGGGGAAGCTACAATGAGCAGTTCTTC. J is TRBJ2-1 and V is TRBV20-1; weak D call: TRBD2 (7 bases). Germline CDR1 DFQATT, CDR2 SNEGSKA (reference sequence). With 0 bases removed from V and 3 bases from J, the gap between germline ends came to 15 bases. The CDR3 length is 16 residues.

This clonotype was observed a few times. This rearrangement joins TRBV20-1 to TRBJ2-3; possibly TRBD1 for D (6 bases). Germline lookup yields CDR1 DFQATT and CDR2 SNEGSKA (reference sequence). V gave up 6 bases and J gave up 3 bases, with 19 bases separating them. The CDR3 length is 15 residues. CDR3 protein: CSAWDKVIRTDTQYF. DNA of the CDR3: TGCAGTGCATGGGACAAAGTGATTAGGACAGATACGCAGTATTTT.

Ten or more counts support this clonotype. The chain links TRBV28 to TRBJ2-5; a weak D match, TRBD1 (6 bases). Germline V gene sequence: CDR1 MDHEN, CDR2 SYDVKM. CDR3 size: 14 residues. V dropped 6 bases and J dropped 5 bases, with 16 bases sitting between them. CDR3 DNA sequence: TGTGCCAGCAGGGGAAGGGGGAGATGGGAGACCCAGTACTTC. Encoded protein: CASRGRGRWETQYF.

This clonotype was found a few times. V gene TRBV5-1 combines with J gene TRBJ1-4; 7 bases are a match to TRBD1. V shed 2 bases and J 8 bases; nucleotides not matched to a gene: 9. This CDR3 comprises 15 residues. Germline assignment: CDR1 SGHRS and CDR2 YFSETQ. The CDR3 DNA sequence: TGCGCCAGCAGCTTCGAGGACAGGCCGGGAGAAAAACTGTTTTTT. Translation: CASSFEDRPGEKLFF.

The chain links TRBV11-2 to TRBJ2-1; D is undetermined. Trimming pared 3 bases from V and 3 bases from J, leaving 15 bases between. The CDR3 length is 16 residues. Germline V gene sequence: CDR1 SGHAT, CDR2 FQNNGV. The DNA for the CDR3 is TGTGCCAGCAGCTTTAGAGGCGGACCATTCTACAATGAGCAGTTCTTC. The encoded protein is CASSFRGGPFYNEQFF.

J is TRBJ2-5 and V is TRBV7-2; D possibly uses TRBD1 or TRBD2 (6 bases each). Per the germline V gene, CDR1 is SGHTA and CDR2 is FQGNSA. The V end lost 8 bases, the J end lost 2 bases, and 15 bases lay between the germline ends. CDR3 length: 14 residues. The CDR3 region is CASGGRDGQETQYF. CDR3 bases: TGTGCCAGCGGGGGGCGCGATGGGCAAGAGACCCAGTACTTC.

The chain has TRBV20-1 and TRBJ2-2, with TRBD2 matching 14 bases. Germline V CDR1 and CDR2: DFQATT, SNEGSKA (reference sequence). The CDR3 runs 18 residues. After removal of 6 bases from V and 4 bases from J, the junction contained 13 bases not matched to a gene. For the CDR3, the DNA is TGCAGTGCCCGTTGGACTAGCGGGGGGCCCCCCGGCACCGGGGAGCTGTTTTTT. Its protein product is CSARWTSGGPPGTGELFF.

A few counts support this clonotype. The J gene is TRBJ1-1, the V gene TRBV20-1, with D unresolved. Trimming stripped 2 bases from V and 0 bases from J, with 7 bases between. The CDR3 is 13 residues long. Germline V lookup: CDR1 DFQATT, CDR2 SNEGSKA (reference sequence). The CDR3 region is CSARRIMNTEAFF. CDR3 DNA sequence: TGCAGTGCTAGACGGATAATGAACACTGAAGCTTTCTTT.

This chain uses TRBV4-2 with TRBJ2-7; D is possibly TRBD2 (6 bases). The germline V gene encodes CDR1 LGHNA and CDR2 YNFKEQ. Trimming left V 2 bases short and J 7 bases short, with 15 bases between. This CDR3 is built from 14 residues. The CDR3 DNA reads TGTGCCAGCAGCCAATGGGCTAGCGCTCGGGAGCAGTACTTC. Translation: CASSQWASAREQYF.

This clonotype was recorded once. The chain employs TRBV7-9 and TRBJ2-5, with D maybe TRBD2 (6 bases). V was trimmed by 3 bases and J by 4 bases, leaving 9 bases between them. In germline, CDR1 is SEHNR, CDR2 FQNEAQ (reference sequence). This CDR3 comprises 13 residues. The CDR3 DNA reads as TGTGCCAGCAGCTTGACTAGAGGAGAGACCCAGTACTTC. Translated: CASSLTRGETQYF.

This chain joins TRBV12-3 or TRBV12-4 and TRBJ1-1; perhaps TRBD1 as D (6 bases). Between the trimmed V and J ends, which lost 7 bases and 3 bases, there was a span of 21 bases. The CDR3 contains 16 residues. This CDR3 is CASTNQVGALDTEAFF. CDR3 sequence (DNA): TGTGCCAGCACTAACCAGGTGGGGGCCTTGGACACTGAAGCTTTCTTT.

The J gene is TRBJ2-1, the V gene TRBV12-3 or TRBV12-4; D is uncertain. The CDR3 length is 12 residues. V lost 2 bases and J lost 9, with 8 bases in between. CDR3 sequence: CASSLLVPEQFF. CDR3 coding DNA: TGTGCCAGCAGTTTACTCGTACCTGAGCAGTTCTTC.

This clonotype appeared a few times. The chain employs TRBV4-1 and TRBJ2-1; 9 bases fit TRBD1. This CDR3 has 15 residues. CDR1 is MGHRA and CDR2 is YSYEKL in the germline V gene. V lost 5 bases to trimming and J lost 7 bases; unmatched junction nucleotides: 9. For the CDR3, the DNA is TGCGCCAGCAGCGACGGGACAGGGTTGCGGAATGAGCAGTTCTTC. Translation gives CASSDGTGLRNEQFF.